This TCR beta chain was recovered during a study of metastatic and nonmetastatic thyroid tumors. Study-wide context: Patients with malignant and benign thyroid disease provided blood and tumor or nodule tissue, whose repertoires were compared. Study findings and constraints: Relative to benign nodules, malignant thyroid tumors were reportedly characterized by significantly elevated TCR beta diversity in blood and tumor.

Every patient underwent thyroid surgery untreated. Per the original data handling: Between-group CDR3 differences, defined by clinicopathological status, yielded a distant-metastasis classifier for papillary thyroid cancer. MiXCR was used by TCRdb to re-call the PCR reads. The V and J calls and clone size come from TCRdb's table, not from the authors' own analysis. The sample yields fewer than 40,000 clones, 25% to 35% seen once. There are many counts of this clone. Its antigen remains unknown. Sample: blood. The TCR was taken from a female donor with papillary thyroid cancer or a benign thyroid nodule (not recorded which). Some clones in this sample may be carry-over from other donors' samples.

The CDR3 reads CASRGLAGGGGELFF. CDR3 DNA: TGTGCCAGTAGGGGACTAGCGGGAGGCGGCGGGGAGCTGTTTTTT. The chain links TRBV6-1 to TRBJ2-2; 15 nucleotides agree with TRBD2. In germline, CDR1 is MNHNS, CDR2 SASEGT. The CDR3 is 15 residues long. After removal of 9 bases from V and 7 bases from J, the junction contained 6 bases not matched to a gene.